The following is a T cell receptor (beta chain) sequence with its context. RNA in amounts of roughly 0.45 to 1 ug was reverse transcribed with random hexamers. TCRdb reprocessed the immunoSEQ multiplex PCR reads with MiXCR, giving one entry per CDR3 protein. The sample lists about 60,000 distinct CDR3 sequences; approximately 93% were seen once. From blood CD8+ and CD4+ T cells, the TCR beta chain was sequenced. Treatment-naive patients with stable or active relapsing-remitting disease were the multiple sclerosis controls. FACS enriched CD8+ TEMRA cells, while bulk CD8+ and CD4+ were negatively isolated. Germline-derived CDR1 and CDR2 are MGHDK and SYGVNS. The CDR3 is made up of 16 amino acids. With 6 bases removed from V and 4 bases from J, the gap between germline ends came to 21 bases. This specimen belongs to a study of CD8 T cells in Susac syndrome.

The source material was CD8+ T cells from PBMCs. The V gene is TRBV25-1, the J gene TRBJ2-5; D uncertain. The sequence came from a human donor with multiple sclerosis. CDR3 sequence reads: CASSPTTAPLGETQYF. The CDR3, as DNA: TGTGCCAGCAGCCCCACGACGGCGCCCCTGGGAGAGACCCAGTACTTC. Together with reference TRBV25-1 and TRBJ2-5, the CDR3 gives the full variable domain: EADIYQTPRYLVIGTGKKITLECSQTMGHDKMYWYQQDPGMELHLIHYSYGVNSTEKGDLSSESTVSRIRTEHFPLTLESARPSHTSQYLCASSPTTAPLGETQYFGPGTRLLVL.